This TCR beta chain emerged from a study of OX40 agonist ivuxolimab in advanced cancers. Findings of the study overall: The antigens recognized by the expanded peripheral T cells, that is their antigen specificity, were not determined.

The table came from immunoSEQ multiplex PCR; TCRdb's copy has only in-frame clones and leaves some out. The table lists some 25,000 clones, about 75% of them singletons, with just over 2% in the top ten. Notes on this clone: As yet, its antigen is unknown.

V lost 2 bases, J lost 6 bases, and 5 bases lay in between. Per germline, CDR1 MDHEN and CDR2 SYDVKM. This CDR3 is built from 11 residues. The source is an adult with an advanced solid tumor such as melanoma, head and neck, liver or kidney cancer. This chain connects TRBV28 to TRBJ2-7, with no clear D. The source material was CD4+ or CD8+ T cells sorted from blood, sampled in a trial of the OX40 agonist ivuxolimab. This CDR3 is CASSLITEQYF. The CDR3 DNA reads as TGTGCCAGCAGTTTAATAACCGAGCAGTACTTC.